The T cell receptor beta chain described here comes from a study of tumor-infiltrating lymphocytes in primary liver carcinoma. General study results and limits: Roughly 8-25% of top clones, and no more, occurred in all five tumor regions.

This clonotype is a singleton in its sample. Antigen specificity is unknown. At one end the junction does not follow the germline gene, possibly because of a read error. With a constant-region primer, TCR beta cDNA was made from approximately 500 ng of total RNA. Libraries for TCR beta were built through three nested multiplex PCR rounds, which together made up a slightly modified ARM-PCR procedure. TRBV1-TRBV30 forward primers paired with a C-beta reverse primer were used in the first two PCR rounds, which ran roughly 10 cycles each. Via MiXCR, TCRdb re-called the multiplex PCR reads, giving one row per CDR3 protein. The sample yields approximately 64,000 distinct CDR3 sequences, around 64% seen once. RNA and DNA were co-extracted from roughly 20-30 mg of unsorted bulk tissue. The CDR3 covers 15 residues. Germline V gene lookup returns CDR1 MNHEY and CDR2 SVGAGI.

This TCR was sampled from a man in his forties with primary liver carcinoma and hepatitis B virus infection. The V and J genes are TRBV6-5 and TRBJ1-4, with D possibly matching TRBD1 (5 bases). Sequenced sample: liver tumor tissue from sampling region 4. The subset is: tumor region T4, right-lateral pole. The CDR3 sequence is CACSYSRGTNEKLFF. In DNA form, the CDR3 reads TGTGCCTGCAGTTACTCCCGGGGGACTAATGAGAAATTGTTTTTT.